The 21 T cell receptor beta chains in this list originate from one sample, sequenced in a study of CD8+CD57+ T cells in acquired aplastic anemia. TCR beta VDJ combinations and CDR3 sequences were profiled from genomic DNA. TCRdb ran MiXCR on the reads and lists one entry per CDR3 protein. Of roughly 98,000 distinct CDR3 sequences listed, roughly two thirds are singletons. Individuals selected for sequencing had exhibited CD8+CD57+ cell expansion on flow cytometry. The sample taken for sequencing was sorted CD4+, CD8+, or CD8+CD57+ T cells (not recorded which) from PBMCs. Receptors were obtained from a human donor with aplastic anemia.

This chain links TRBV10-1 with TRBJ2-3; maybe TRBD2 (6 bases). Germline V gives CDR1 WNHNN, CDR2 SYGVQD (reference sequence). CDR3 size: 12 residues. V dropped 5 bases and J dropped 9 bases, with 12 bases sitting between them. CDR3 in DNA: TGCGCCAGCAGTCCTGCGGGGACCACGCAGTATTTT. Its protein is CASSPAGTTQYF.

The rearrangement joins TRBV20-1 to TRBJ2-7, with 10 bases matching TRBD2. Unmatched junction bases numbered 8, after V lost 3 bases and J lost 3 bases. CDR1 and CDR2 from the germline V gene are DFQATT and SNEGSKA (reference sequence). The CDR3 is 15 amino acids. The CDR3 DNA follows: TGCAGTGCTAGTCCAATAGCGGGGGGTGACTACGAGCAGTACTTC. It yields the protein CSASPIAGGDYEQYF.

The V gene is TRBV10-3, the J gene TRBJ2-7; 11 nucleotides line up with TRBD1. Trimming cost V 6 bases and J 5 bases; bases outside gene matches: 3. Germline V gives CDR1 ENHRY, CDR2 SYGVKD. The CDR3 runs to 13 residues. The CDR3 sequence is CAIRGQGEDEQYF. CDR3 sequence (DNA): TGTGCCATCAGGGGACAGGGGGAGGACGAGCAGTACTTC.

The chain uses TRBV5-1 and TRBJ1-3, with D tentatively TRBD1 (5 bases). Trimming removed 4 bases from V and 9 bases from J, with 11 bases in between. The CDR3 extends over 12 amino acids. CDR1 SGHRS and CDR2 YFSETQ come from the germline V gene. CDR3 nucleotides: TGCGCCAGCAGCCGGGACGGAGGCACCATATATTTT. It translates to CASSRDGGTIYF.

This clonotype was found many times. CDR3 DNA sequence: TGCAGTGCGAACAGGGGGATGAACACTGAAGCTTTCTTT. It encodes CSANRGMNTEAFF. This sequence joins TRBV20-1 and TRBJ1-1, with 8 bases matching TRBD1. This CDR3 comprises 13 residues. Germline V gene lookup returns CDR1 DFQATT and CDR2 SNEGSKA (reference sequence). V shed 6 bases, J shed 0 bases, and the junction held 3 bases outside the gene matches.

For the CDR3, the DNA is TGTGCCACCAGTGACGGGAGGGCAGGAGATCAGCCCCAGCATTTT. Its translation is CATSDGRAGDQPQHF. The V and J genes are TRBV24-1 and TRBJ1-5; unclear D gene. Trimming pared 4 bases from V and 5 bases from J, leaving 14 bases between. The length of the CDR3 is 15 residues. CDR1 is KGHDR, CDR2 SFDVKD, per germline.

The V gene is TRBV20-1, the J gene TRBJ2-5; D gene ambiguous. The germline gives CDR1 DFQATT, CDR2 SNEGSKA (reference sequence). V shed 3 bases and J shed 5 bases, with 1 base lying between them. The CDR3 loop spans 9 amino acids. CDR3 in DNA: TGCAGTGCTAGGGAGACCCAGTACTTC. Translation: CSARETQYF.

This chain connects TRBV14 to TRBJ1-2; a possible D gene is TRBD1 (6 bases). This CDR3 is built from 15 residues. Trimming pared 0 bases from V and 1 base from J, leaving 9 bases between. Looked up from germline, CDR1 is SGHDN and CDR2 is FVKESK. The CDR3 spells CASSQDAGVNYGYTF. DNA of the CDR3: TGTGCCAGCAGCCAAGATGCAGGGGTTAACTATGGCTACACCTTC. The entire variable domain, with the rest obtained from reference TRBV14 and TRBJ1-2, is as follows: EAGVTQFPSHSVIEKGQTVTLRCDPISGHDNLYWYRRVMGKEIKFLLHFVKESKQDESGMPNNRFLAERTGGTYSTLKVQPAELEDSGVYFCASSQDAGVNYGYTFGSGTRLTVV.

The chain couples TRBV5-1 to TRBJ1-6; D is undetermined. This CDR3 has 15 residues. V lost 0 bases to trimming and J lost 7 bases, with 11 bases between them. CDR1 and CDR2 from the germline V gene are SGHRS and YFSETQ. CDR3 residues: CASSLDGQVNSPLHF. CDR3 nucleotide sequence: TGCGCCAGCAGCTTGGATGGGCAGGTGAATTCACCCCTCCACTTT.

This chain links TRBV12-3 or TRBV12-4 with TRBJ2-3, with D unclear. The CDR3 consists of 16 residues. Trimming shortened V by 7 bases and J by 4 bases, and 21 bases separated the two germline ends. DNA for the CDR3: TGTGCCAGCACCGGATCGGTTGTCCACGTCGCAGATACGCAGTATTTT. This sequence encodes CASTGSVVHVADTQYF.

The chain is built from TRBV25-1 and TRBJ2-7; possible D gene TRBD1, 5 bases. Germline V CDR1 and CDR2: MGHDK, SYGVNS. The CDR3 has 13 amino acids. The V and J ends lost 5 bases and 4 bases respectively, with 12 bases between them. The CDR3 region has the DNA TGTGCCAGCAGTCACGAAGGGGTTTACGAGCAGTACTTC. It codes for CASSHEGVYEQYF.

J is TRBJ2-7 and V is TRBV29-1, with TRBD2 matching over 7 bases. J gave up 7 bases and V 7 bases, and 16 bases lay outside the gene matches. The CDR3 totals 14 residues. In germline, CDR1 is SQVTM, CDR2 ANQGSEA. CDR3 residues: CSGRGSFRGGEQYF. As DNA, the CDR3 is TGCAGCGGTAGAGGGTCTTTCCGGGGAGGGGAGCAGTACTTC.

For the CDR3, the DNA is TGTGCCAGCAGGTTGGAAGATACGCAGTATTTT. Amino acids: CASRLEDTQYF. The V gene is TRBV2, the J gene TRBJ2-3; unclear D gene. The germline V and J ends were trimmed by 6 bases and 5 bases, with 6 bases remaining between them. This CDR3 has 11 amino acids. In germline, CDR1 is SNHLY, CDR2 FYNNEI.

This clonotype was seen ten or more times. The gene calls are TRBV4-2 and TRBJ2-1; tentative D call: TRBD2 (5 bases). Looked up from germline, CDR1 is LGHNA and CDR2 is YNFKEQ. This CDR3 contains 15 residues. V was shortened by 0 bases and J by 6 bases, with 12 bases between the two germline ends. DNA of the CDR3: TGTGCCAGCAGCCAAGATCGGGGTACTTTCAATGAGCAGTTCTTC. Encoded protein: CASSQDRGTFNEQFF.

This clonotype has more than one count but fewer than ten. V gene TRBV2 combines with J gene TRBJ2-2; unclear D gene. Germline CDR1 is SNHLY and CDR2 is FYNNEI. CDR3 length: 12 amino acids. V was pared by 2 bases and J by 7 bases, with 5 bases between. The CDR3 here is CASSEPGGELFF. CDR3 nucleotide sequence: TGTGCCAGCAGTGAACCCGGCGGGGAGCTGTTTTTT. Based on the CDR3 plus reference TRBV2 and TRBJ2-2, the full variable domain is EPEVTQTPSHQVTQMGQEVILRCVPISNHLYFYWYRQILGQKVEFLVSFYNNEISEKSEIFDDQFSVERPDGSNFTLKIRSTKLEDSAMYFCASSEPGGELFFGEGSRLTVL.

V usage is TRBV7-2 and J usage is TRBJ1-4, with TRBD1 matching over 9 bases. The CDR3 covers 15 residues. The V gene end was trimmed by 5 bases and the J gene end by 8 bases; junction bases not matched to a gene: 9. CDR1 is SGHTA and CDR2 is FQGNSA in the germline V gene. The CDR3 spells CASSNPGQGREKLFF. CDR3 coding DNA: TGTGCCAGCAGCAATCCGGGACAGGGACGAGAAAAACTGTTTTTT.

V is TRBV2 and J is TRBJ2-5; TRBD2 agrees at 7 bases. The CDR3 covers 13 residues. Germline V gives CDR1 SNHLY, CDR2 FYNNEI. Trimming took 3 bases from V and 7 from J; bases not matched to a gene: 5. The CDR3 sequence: CASSDAGEGTQYF. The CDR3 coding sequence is TGTGCCAGCAGTGACGCGGGGGAAGGGACCCAGTACTTC. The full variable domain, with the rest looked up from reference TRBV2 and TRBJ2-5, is EPEVTQTPSHQVTQMGQEVILRCVPISNHLYFYWYRQILGQKVEFLVSFYNNEISEKSEIFDDQFSVERPDGSNFTLKIRSTKLEDSAMYFCASSDAGEGTQYFGPGTRLLVL.

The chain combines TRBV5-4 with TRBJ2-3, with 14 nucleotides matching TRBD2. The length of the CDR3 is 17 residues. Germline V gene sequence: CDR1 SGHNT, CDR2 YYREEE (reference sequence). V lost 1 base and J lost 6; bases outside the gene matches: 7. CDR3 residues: CASSLLGLAGAADTQYF. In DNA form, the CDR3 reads TGTGCCAGCAGCTTGCTGGGACTAGCGGGAGCAGCGGATACGCAGTATTTT.

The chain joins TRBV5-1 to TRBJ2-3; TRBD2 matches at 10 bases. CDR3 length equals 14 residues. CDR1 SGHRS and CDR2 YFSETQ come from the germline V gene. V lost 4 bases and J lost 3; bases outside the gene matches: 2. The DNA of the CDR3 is TGCGCCAGCAGCATACTAGCGGGGACAGATACGCAGTATTTT. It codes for CASSILAGTDTQYF.

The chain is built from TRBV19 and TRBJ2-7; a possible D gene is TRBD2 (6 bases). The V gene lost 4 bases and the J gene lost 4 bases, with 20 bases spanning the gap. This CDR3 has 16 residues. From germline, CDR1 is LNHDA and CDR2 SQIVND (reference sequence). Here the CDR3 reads CASSSPRVADSYEQYF. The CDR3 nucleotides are TGTGCCAGTAGTAGCCCCCGGGTAGCGGATTCGTACGAGCAGTACTTC.

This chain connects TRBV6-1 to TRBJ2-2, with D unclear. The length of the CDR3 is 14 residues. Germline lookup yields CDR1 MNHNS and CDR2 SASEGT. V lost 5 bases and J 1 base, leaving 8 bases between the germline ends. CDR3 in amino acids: CASSPDWNTGELFF. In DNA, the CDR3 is TGTGCCAGCAGTCCCGACTGGAACACCGGGGAGCTGTTTTTT.